This T cell receptor (beta chain) originates from a study of T cells in localized non-small cell lung cancer. The CDR3 totals 15 residues. Trimming removed 4 bases at V and 4 bases at J, with 14 bases between. In germline, CDR1 is MGHRA, CDR2 YSYEKL. Produced via immunoSEQ multiplex PCR; TCRdb's table is partial and in-frame only. The sample holds 1,600 or so clones, about a third seen once. This clonotype was sampled from a man between 40 and 70 years old with stage II lung adenocarcinoma. The chain links TRBV4-1 to TRBJ1-5; unclear D gene. The material was lung tumor tissue, obtained before any cancer treatment. CDR3 DNA sequence: TGCGCCAGCAGCCTAAGAGAGGCAGCGAATCAGCCCCAGCATTTT. It yields the protein CASSLREAANQPQHF.